One and the same sample provided the 29 T cell receptor beta chains below, sequenced in a study of CD8 T cells in ankylosing spondylitis. TCRdb analysed the 5' RACE reads with MiXCR anew, one entry per CDR3 protein. Here the sample spans 180,000 or so distinct CDR3 sequences, more than 9% being singletons. The sequencing sample was made of blood, either unsorted or a sorted T cell fraction (not recorded which). These TCRs come from a male donor with ankylosing spondylitis or in good health (not recorded which).

This clonotype has ten or more counts. The chain uses TRBV12-3 or TRBV12-4 and TRBJ1-4, with 10 bases lining up with TRBD1. The CDR3 length is 15 residues. The trim removed 6 bases at V and 6 bases at J, leaving 7 bases unmatched. CDR3 protein: CASRVGTGEYEKLFF. DNA of the CDR3: TGTGCCAGCAGAGTAGGGACAGGGGAATATGAAAAACTGTTTTTT.

The sample holds a few counts of this clonotype. The chain links TRBV11-2 to TRBJ2-2, with 15 bases that match TRBD2. The CDR3 consists of 18 residues. The V gene end was trimmed by 5 bases and the J gene end by 1 base; junction bases not matched to a gene: 5. Germline CDR1 is SGHAT and CDR2 is FQNNGV. The CDR3 region is CASSGRTSGGENTGELFF. CDR3 in DNA: TGTGCCAGCAGCGGTCGGACTAGCGGGGGGGAGAACACCGGGGAGCTGTTTTTT. Full variable domain (outside the CDR3, taken from reference TRBV11-2 and TRBJ2-2): EAGVAQSPRYKIIEKRQSVAFWCNPISGHATLYWYQQILGQGPKLLIQFQNNGVVDDSQLPKDRFSAERLKGVDSTLKIQPAKLEDSAVYLCASSGRTSGGENTGELFFGEGSRLTVL.

The sample holds a few counts of this clonotype. The chain carries TRBV6-1 and TRBJ1-4, with D perhaps TRBD1 (6 bases). CDR1 is MNHNS, CDR2 SASEGT, per germline. V lost 5 bases, J lost 6 bases, and 22 bases lay in between. This CDR3 is 17 amino acids long. The CDR3 is CASSQIPNRDPYEKLFF. CDR3 nucleotide sequence: TGTGCCAGCAGTCAAATCCCAAACAGGGACCCATATGAAAAACTGTTTTTT.

This clonotype was seen repeatedly, ten times or more. This rearrangement joins TRBV5-5 to TRBJ2-3; perhaps TRBD2 as D (5 bases). The germline gives CDR1 SGHKS, CDR2 YYEKEE (reference sequence). This CDR3 comprises 14 residues. V was shortened by 0 bases and J by 1 base, with 6 bases between the two germline ends. This CDR3 reads CASSLVARTDTQYF. CDR3 sequence (DNA): TGTGCCAGCAGCTTGGTAGCGCGCACAGATACGCAGTATTTT.

This rearrangement joins TRBV9 to TRBJ1-4; TRBD1 aligns across 8 bases. The CDR3 loop spans 15 amino acids. Germline V gives CDR1 SGDLS, CDR2 YYNGEE. V trimming: 3 bases; J trimming: 8 bases; junction bases outside the gene matches: 9. The CDR3 protein is CASSGPNRGGEKLFF. CDR3 in DNA: TGTGCCAGCAGCGGGCCCAACAGGGGGGGGGAAAAACTGTTTTTT.

This clonotype has at least ten counts. Written as DNA, the CDR3 is TGTGCCAGCAGCCGATTTATGACAAGAGCCAAAAACATTCAGTACTTC. This translates into CASSRFMTRAKNIQYF. The chain joins TRBV5-6 to TRBJ2-4; D remains ambiguous. The CDR3 totals 16 residues. Per the germline V gene, CDR1 is SGHDT and CDR2 is YYEEEE. V was cut by 4 bases and J by 0 bases, with 14 bases left in between.

The chain is built from TRBV2 and TRBJ2-7; tentatively, D is TRBD2 (6 bases). V shed 3 bases and J shed 2 bases, with 11 bases lying between them. This CDR3 contains 14 residues. Germline-derived CDR1 and CDR2 are SNHLY and FYNNEI. The CDR3 DNA reads TGTGCCAGCAGTGAGGAGGGGCAGACCTACGAGCAGTACTTC. Its protein product is CASSEEGQTYEQYF.

This clonotype was counted ten times or more. The chain has TRBV5-1 and TRBJ2-1; no definite D call. The CDR3 runs to 14 residues. The germline V gene has CDR1 SGHRS and CDR2 YFSETQ. The V gene lost 4 bases and the J gene lost 7 bases, with 15 bases spanning the gap. CDR3 sequence reads: CASSPELAENEQFF. CDR3 DNA sequence: TGCGCCAGCAGCCCTGAGCTGGCGGAGAATGAGCAGTTCTTC.

This clonotype has ten or more counts. The chain employs TRBV11-2 and TRBJ2-1; 7 bases line up with TRBD1. The J segment lost 5 bases and the V segment lost 5 bases, leaving 3 bases of the junction unmatched. Germline assignment: CDR1 SGHAT and CDR2 FQNNGV. The CDR3 extends over 13 amino acids. Here the CDR3 DNA reads TGTGCCAGCAGCCTACAGGGGAACAATGAGCAGTTCTTC. This codes for CASSLQGNNEQFF.

This clonotype has just a few counts. The gene calls are TRBV5-6 and TRBJ1-3; the match to TRBD1 covers 8 bases. The CDR3 sequence is 15 residues long. V shed 2 bases and J 1 base; nucleotides not matched to a gene: 2. Germline-derived CDR1 and CDR2 are SGHDT and YYEEEE. CDR3 sequence reads: CASSFGDRSGNTIYF. CDR3 coding DNA: TGTGCCAGCAGCTTTGGGGACAGGTCTGGAAACACCATATATTTT.

This clonotype was counted a single time. A read error may be the cause here, since a much bigger clone is one base away. This chain uses TRBV20-1 with TRBJ1-1, with 7 nucleotides matching TRBD1. Looked up from germline, CDR1 is DFQATT and CDR2 is SNEGSKA (reference sequence). The CDR3 is made up of 17 amino acids. CDR3 in amino acids: CSARDQGVWQQNTETFF. The CDR3 nucleotides are TGCAGTGCTAGAGATCAGGGGGTATGGCAGCAGAACACTGAAACTTTCTTT.

The chain joins TRBV9 to TRBJ1-1; 10 bases align to TRBD1. The CDR3 consists of 14 residues. Trimming removed 3 bases from V and 5 bases from J; junction bases left unmatched: 4. Per the germline V gene, CDR1 is SGDLS and CDR2 is YYNGEE. The CDR3 sequence is CASSGGQGMTEAFF. CDR3 sequence (DNA): TGTGCCAGCAGCGGGGGACAGGGGATGACTGAAGCTTTCTTT. Together with reference TRBV9 and TRBJ1-1, the CDR3 gives the full variable domain: DSGVTQTPKHLITATGQRVTLRCSPRSGDLSVYWYQQSLDQGLQFLIQYYNGEERAKGNILERFSAQQFPDLHSELNLSSLELGDSALYFCASSGGQGMTEAFFGQGTRLTVV.

Written as DNA, the CDR3 is TGCGCCAGCAGCTTGGCCGTAGGGGTAAACACCGGGGAGCTGTTTTTT. Translating it yields CASSLAVGVNTGELFF. The chain is built from TRBV5-1 and TRBJ2-2; D is perhaps TRBD1 (5 bases). The CDR3 runs 16 residues. V lost 0 bases and J 2 bases, leaving 11 bases between the germline ends. Germline V gives CDR1 SGHRS, CDR2 YFSETQ.

This clonotype showed up many times. This chain uses TRBV29-1 with TRBJ1-1; D uncertain. CDR3 length: 13 amino acids. Trimming pared 4 bases from V and 1 base from J, leaving 10 bases between. Germline CDR1 is SQVTM and CDR2 is ANQGSEA. The CDR3 coding sequence is TGCAGCGTTGGGGTTCGACAGAACACTGAAGCTTTCTTT. Translating it yields CSVGVRQNTEAFF. The whole variable domain, remainder taken from reference TRBV29-1 and TRBJ1-1, is SAVISQKPSRDICQRGTSLTIQCQVDSQVTMMFWYRQQPGQSLTLIATANQGSEATYESGFVIDKFPISRPNLTFSTLTVSNMSPEDSSIYLCSVGVRQNTEAFFGQGTRLTVV.

V is TRBV5-6 and J is TRBJ2-7; D gene uncertain. V lost 1 base and J lost 6, with 8 bases in between. Germline assignment: CDR1 SGHDT and CDR2 YYEEEE. The CDR3 spans 12 residues. CDR3 nucleotides: TGTGCCAGCAGCTTGAATGCCGTCGAGCAGTACTTC. It yields the protein CASSLNAVEQYF.

There are many counts of this clonotype. The chain has TRBV3-1 and TRBJ2-3; 10 nucleotides agree with TRBD2. CDR1 and CDR2 from the germline V gene are LGHDT and YNNKEL (reference sequence). The CDR3 has 17 amino acids. V shed 2 bases and J 14 bases; nucleotides not matched to a gene: 19. CDR3 protein: CASSQHTPGLAPDEAYF. The CDR3 DNA reads TGTGCCAGCAGCCAACACACCCCGGGACTAGCGCCCGACGAGGCGTATTTT.

This clonotype has ten or more counts. The chain combines TRBV9 with TRBJ2-3, with D tentatively TRBD1 or TRBD2 (6 bases each). The ends were cut back, 2 bases at V and 3 bases at J, with 13 bases in the middle. Germline CDR1 reads SGDLS; CDR2 reads YYNGEE. The CDR3 totals 15 residues. CDR3 DNA sequence: TGTGCCAGCAGCGTGGAGGGGGTAAGGACAGATACGCAGTATTTT. Translation: CASSVEGVRTDTQYF.

This chain links TRBV4-1 with TRBJ2-1, with TRBD2 identical over 8 bases. The germline gives CDR1 MGHRA, CDR2 YSYEKL. V lost 3 bases and J lost 6; bases outside the gene matches: 4. The CDR3 runs to 14 residues. The DNA for the CDR3 is TGCGCCAGCAGCCAGGAACTAGCGGCCAATGAGCAGTTCTTC. Its translation is CASSQELAANEQFF.

Ten or more counts support this clonotype. This rearrangement joins TRBV10-2 to TRBJ2-3; D is perhaps TRBD2 (7 bases). Trimming took 2 bases from V and 6 from J, leaving 18 bases between them. Per the germline V gene, CDR1 is WSHSY and CDR2 is SAAADI. The CDR3 has 16 residues. The CDR3 loop reads CASSETVGGTMDTQYF. CDR3 DNA: TGCGCCAGCAGTGAGACCGTGGGGGGGACAATGGATACGCAGTATTTT.

This sequence joins TRBV12-3 or TRBV12-4 and TRBJ1-4; 7 nucleotides line up with TRBD1. There are 14 residues in the CDR3. With 6 bases clipped from V and 6 bases from J, the junction kept 7 bases outside the gene matches. This chain's CDR3 is CASSRQGGDEKLFF. The CDR3, as DNA: TGTGCCAGCAGCCGACAGGGAGGGGATGAAAAACTGTTTTTT.

This clonotype was picked up a small number of times. V usage is TRBV12-5 and J usage is TRBJ2-7; the D gene is possibly TRBD1 (5 bases). The germline V gene encodes CDR1 LGHNT and CDR2 FRNRAP. The V gene lost 0 bases and the J gene lost 3 bases, with 21 bases spanning the gap. The CDR3 runs 18 residues. In DNA form, the CDR3 reads TGTGCTAGTGGTTTGGTACAAAGACAGTTATCTCCAAACTACGAGCAGTACTTC. Translation gives CASGLVQRQLSPNYEQYF.

At least ten counts were recorded for this clonotype. The V and J genes are TRBV6-1 and TRBJ1-6; D is uncertain. CDR1 and CDR2 from the germline V gene are MNHNS and SASEGT. The germline V and J ends were trimmed by 6 bases and 1 base, with 10 bases remaining between them. This CDR3 is 15 amino acids long. CDR3 loop: CASRDWQSYNSPLHF. DNA of the CDR3: TGTGCCAGCAGGGACTGGCAATCCTATAATTCACCCCTCCACTTT.

This clonotype has more than one count but fewer than ten. J is TRBJ2-1 and V is TRBV11-2; 12 nucleotides align to TRBD2. The V gene's germline CDR1 is SGHAT and CDR2 FQNNGV. J lost 7 bases, V lost 6 bases, and 4 bases had no gene match. The CDR3 is 14 residues long. The CDR3 here is CASSRTSGINEQFF. CDR3 DNA: TGTGCCAGCAGTCGGACTAGCGGGATAAATGAGCAGTTCTTC.

The V and J genes are TRBV25-1 and TRBJ1-2; perhaps TRBD1 as D (5 bases). The CDR3 extends over 14 amino acids. Germline CDR1 and CDR2: MGHDK and SYGVNS. The V end was cut by 4 bases, the J end by 4 bases, with 13 bases between. CDR3 sequence reads: CASSAGSVSYGYTF. The CDR3 coding sequence is TGTGCCAGCAGTGCAGGGAGTGTCAGCTATGGCTACACCTTC.

There are a few counts of this clonotype. V usage is TRBV7-8 and J usage is TRBJ1-1; D unresolved. From germline, CDR1 is SGHVS and CDR2 FQNEAQ. The CDR3 sequence is 16 residues long. Trimming cost V 3 bases and J 0 bases, with 14 bases left between them. CDR3 in amino acids: CASSFGPRLLNTEAFF. The CDR3 coding sequence is TGTGCCAGCAGCTTCGGGCCTCGTCTTCTGAACACTGAAGCTTTCTTT.

This clonotype was counted at least ten times. The V gene is TRBV20-1, the J gene TRBJ1-6, with TRBD1 matching 7 bases. Trimming removed 3 bases from V and 13 bases from J; junction bases left unmatched: 15. This CDR3 comprises 15 residues. CDR1 and CDR2 from the germline V gene are DFQATT and SNEGSKA (reference sequence). The CDR3 reads CSASNRDSSFSPLHF. For the CDR3, the DNA is TGCAGTGCTAGTAACCGGGACAGCTCATTCTCCCCCCTCCACTTT.

This clonotype has just a few counts. The chain uses TRBV11-2 and TRBJ1-2; 9 bases are a match to TRBD1. The CDR3 runs to 16 residues. Germline V gene data show CDR1 as SGHAT and CDR2 as FQNNGV. The V segment lost 5 bases and the J segment 0 bases; nucleotides outside the gene matches: 7. CDR3 DNA sequence: TGTGCCAGCAGCCCAACACGACAGGGGGCTAACTATGGCTACACCTTC. Translation: CASSPTRQGANYGYTF.

This clonotype has a single count. One end of the junction is discordant with germline, which a read error may explain. The chain recombines TRBV7-2 with TRBJ2-1; unclear D gene. The CDR3 spans 15 residues. Per germline, CDR1 SGHTA and CDR2 FQGNSA. CDR3 sequence (DNA): TGTGCCAACAGCCACGACTCTCCGGGCTACAATGAGCAGTTCTTC. This encodes CANSHDSPGYNEQFF.

CDR3 sequence (DNA): TGTGCCAGCAGTGGAGAACTAGCAGTGGAGCAGTACTTC. Translation gives CASSGELAVEQYF. The V gene is TRBV2, the J gene TRBJ2-7; tentative D call: TRBD2 (6 bases). The germline gives CDR1 SNHLY, CDR2 FYNNEI. Deletions cut 4 bases from V and 7 bases from J, with 14 bases between. This CDR3 comprises 13 residues. The full variable domain, in which reference TRBV2 and TRBJ2-7 provide the parts outside the CDR3, is EPEVTQTPSHQVTQMGQEVILRCVPISNHLYFYWYRQILGQKVEFLVSFYNNEISEKSEIFDDQFSVERPDGSNFTLKIRSTKLEDSAMYFCASSGELAVEQYFGPGTRLTVT.